One sample yielded the 10 T cell receptor beta chains listed below, sequenced in a study of shared clonotypes between healthy human individuals. This table comes from immunoSEQ multiplex PCR, and its TCRdb copy is limited to in-frame clones, with some not included. The table records about 2.4 million clones, 93% of them present only once. Sequenced input: naive CD4+ T cells from PBMCs. Subset meaning: CD45RA+ positively selected. These receptor sequences come from a man between 18 and 35 years old in good health. Some clones in this sample may be carry-over from other donors' samples.

This chain joins TRBV28 and TRBJ2-1; TRBD1 agrees at 10 bases. V shed 5 bases, J shed 7 bases, and the junction held 2 bases outside the gene matches. Per the germline V gene, CDR1 is MDHEN and CDR2 is SYDVKM. The CDR3 spans 13 residues. CDR3 in DNA: TGTGCCAGCAGTGGGGGACAGGGGAATGAGCAGTTCTTC. Protein product: CASSGGQGNEQFF.

The chain uses TRBV4-1 and TRBJ1-4; D may be TRBD1 (5 bases). Germline values: CDR1 MGHRA, CDR2 YSYEKL. This CDR3 is 15 amino acids long. The V end lost 1 base, the J end lost 7 bases, and 13 bases lay between the germline ends. CDR3 DNA sequence: TGCGCCAGCAGCCAAGCGTGGCGTCAGGGTGAAAAACTGTTTTTT. It translates to CASSQAWRQGEKLFF.

The rearrangement links TRBV6-6 to TRBJ2-1; D possibly corresponds to TRBD2 (5 bases). This CDR3 spans 12 amino acids. The V gene's germline CDR1 is MNHNY and CDR2 SVGAGI (reference sequence). V gave up 6 bases and J gave up 9 bases, with 12 bases separating them. The CDR3 nucleotides are TGTGCCAGCAGCCCTACGGAGGTTGAGCAGTTCTTC. Its protein is CASSPTEVEQFF.

V is TRBV5-6 and J is TRBJ1-5; possibly TRBD1 for D (6 bases). This CDR3 spans 15 amino acids. V lost 4 bases, J lost 0 bases, and 11 bases lay in between. The germline V gene has CDR1 SGHDT and CDR2 YYEEEE. CDR3 coding DNA: TGTGCCAGCAGCCTGGGGGGGCATAGCAATCAGCCCCAGCATTTT. Protein product: CASSLGGHSNQPQHF.

This clone occurred once. This rearrangement joins TRBV7-7 to TRBJ2-5; D call uncertain. The germline CDR1 and CDR2 sequences are SSHAT and FNYEAQ (reference sequence). This CDR3 is built from 15 residues. Trimming shortened V by 3 bases and J by 2 bases, and 13 bases separated the two germline ends. The CDR3 protein is CASSFGAYGQETQYF. The DNA for the CDR3 is TGTGCCAGCAGCTTCGGCGCTTACGGTCAAGAGACCCAGTACTTC.

The V gene is TRBV4-1, the J gene TRBJ2-3; 10 nucleotides line up with TRBD2. Germline V gene sequence: CDR1 MGHRA, CDR2 YSYEKL. The CDR3 has 18 amino acids. After removal of 0 bases from V and 4 bases from J, the junction contained 10 bases not matched to a gene. CDR3 nucleotides: TGCGCCAGCAGCCAAGATCGGGTAGCGGGAGGTAACGCAGATACGCAGTATTTT. This encodes CASSQDRVAGGNADTQYF.

Points on this clone: Other DNA sequences of this sample code for an identical CDR3. This chain links TRBV6-5 with TRBJ2-7; weak D call: TRBD2 (6 bases). Trimming pared 0 bases from V and 2 bases from J, leaving 11 bases between. In germline, CDR1 is MNHEY, CDR2 SVGAGI. The CDR3 has 15 amino acids. CDR3 amino acids: CASSYSSGQTYEQYF. CDR3 in DNA: TGTGCCAGCAGTTACTCTAGCGGCCAAACCTACGAGCAGTACTTC.

V gene TRBV29-1 combines with J gene TRBJ1-2; D unclear. Germline V gene sequence: CDR1 SQVTM, CDR2 ANQGSEA. This CDR3 spans 13 amino acids. V shed 1 base and J shed 2 bases, with 8 bases lying between them. The CDR3 coding sequence is TGCAGCGTTGAAGTAGGCCGGAACTATGGCTACACCTTC. Translated, it gives CSVEVGRNYGYTF.

Remarks on this clone: Other DNA sequences from this sample encode an identical CDR3 as well. The genes are TRBV6-5 and TRBJ2-7; 7 nucleotides line up with TRBD2. Germline V gene sequence: CDR1 MNHEY, CDR2 SVGAGI. The CDR3 has 12 residues. J lost 5 bases, V lost 6 bases, and 4 bases had no gene match. CDR3 protein: CASSPRGDEQYF. DNA for the CDR3: TGTGCCAGCAGCCCCCGGGGGGACGAGCAGTACTTC.

The chain employs TRBV6-4 and TRBJ2-7; 10 nucleotides line up with TRBD2. The CDR3 is 15 residues long. Per the germline V gene, CDR1 is MRHNA and CDR2 is SNTAGT. J lost 1 base, V lost 3 bases, and 3 bases had no gene match. The chain's CDR3 is CASSEPSGSSYEQYF. The CDR3 DNA follows: TGTGCCAGCAGTGAGCCTAGCGGGAGTTCCTACGAGCAGTACTTC.